This entry describes one TCR beta chain. This clone was recorded at least ten times. No cognate antigen has been identified for it. The input lacks base qualities; no much larger clone sits a single base away. Including the terminal cysteine and phenylalanine, the CDR3 comprises 16 residues. The sequence is cut down to CDR3 DNA, 48 bases in frame from base 1. Reading the germline V gene gives CDR1 SGDLS and CDR2 YYNGEE. Trimming takes 2 bases from V and 0 bases from J, and the germline ends sit 14 bases apart. This sample stems from a study of neoadjuvant anti-PD-1 for oral cavity cancer listed by TCRdb under 2021. At the level of the whole study: Patients mostly received three to four biweekly doses of nivolumab at 3 mg/kg before curative-intent surgical resection. Patients who did not progress were given a fourth nivolumab dose at about day 43 and had definitive surgical resection on days 50-56. Under RECIST 1.1, a patient counted as a responder if showing complete response, partial response or stable disease, and as a non-responder if showing progression. The parent correlative cohort included about a dozen patients, with an approximately 32% response rate.

Tumor libraries used mostly 4.8 ug of input genomic DNA for survey sequencing, with two replicates per sample. The immunoSEQ hsTCRbeta kit was used to prepare TCRbeta libraries, following the manufacturer's instructions. The completed libraries were mixed into a single pool at 3 nM, then sequenced with an Illumina NovaSeq 6000 S4 flow cell. The source study handled its data this way. The immunoSEQ Analyzer handled quality control and preprocessing of the raw data. The analysis was limited to productive rearrangements, and each clonotype was defined by a unique CDR3 amino acid sequence. Using the R package tcR, the researchers computed the Gini-Simpson index as their estimate of repertoire clonality. Student's t test was used to compare Gini indices, while Pearson correlation assessed associations with tumor size change. The immuneACCESS repertoire file appears here via TCRdb, limited to in-frame rearrangements. These files lack a portion of the clones; in checked studies, under half of the deficit traces to unresolved V genes, and the cause of the others is not known. V and J calls and clone size are as listed in that table; D and trimming were resolved from the DNA. For this sample the table gives around 37,000 clones, of which over 30% were detected only once. About a sixth of the sample is held by the ten biggest clonotypes.

Overall study outcomes, separate from this receptor: Larger post-treatment sizes of preexisting intratumoral clones correlated with greater tumor shrinkage, suggesting expansion of preexisting clones contributed to response. Only a few patients per response group were included in the TCR analyses, and the authors called for validation in larger cohorts. A higher pretreatment blood Treg/Th17 ratio correlated with both higher pretreatment blood TCRbeta clonality and lower post-treatment tumor TCRbeta clonality.

The time point label here, explained by the study, means: after neoadjuvant nivolumab, at surgical resection. The patients had newly diagnosed stage II-IVA oral cavity squamous cell carcinoma and had not received any prior systemic or radiation treatment. The cohort consisted of patients with HPV-negative, locally advanced oral cavity squamous cell carcinoma. The samples were drawn from a longitudinal correlative study tied to a single-arm phase II trial testing neoadjuvant nivolumab in oral cavity squamous cell carcinoma. Subject-matched pre- and post-treatment PBMCs and tumors from three responders and three non-responders were subjected to genomic DNA-based TCRbeta sequencing. For tumor tissue, genomic DNA extraction relied on the Maxwell RSC DNA from Tissue kit.

This TCR was recovered from a person aged 40 to 85 with oral cavity squamous cell carcinoma. Here the chain combines TRBV9 and TRBJ1-1; the D gene cannot be resolved reliably. This specimen consisted of tumor tissue, obtained after nivolumab (anti-PD-1) treatment. The nucleotides are TGTGCCAGCAGCGTGGCCCCGGGATTCTTGAACACTGAAGCTTTCTTT. Its product reads: CASSVAPGFLNTEAFF.